The present T cell receptor beta chain was sequenced within a study of T cell clonality in common variable immunodeficiency. Germline V gene sequence: CDR1 SGHTA, CDR2 FQGTGA. J was trimmed by 3 bases and V by 5 bases; bases with no gene match: 8. CDR3 length equals 15 residues. This clone was recorded at least ten times. The read falls 3 residues short of the CDR3 end, and the missing part is taken from the germline J gene. Using immunoSEQ multiplex PCR, the repertoire was profiled, and TCRdb retains in-frame clones only, with some absent. The repertoire has around 47,000 clones, none seen only once; the ten largest take approximately 2.2%. Caucasian heritage predominated among both patients and controls.

The V gene is TRBV7-3, the J gene TRBJ2-3; TRBD2 aligns across 7 bases. The sequencing input was peripheral blood mononuclear cells. This clonotype was sampled from a person aged 18 to 75 in good health. The part of the CDR3 DNA that was read is TGTGCCAGCAGCCCCGGACTAGTTTGGACAGATACG. Residues: CASSPGLVWTDT. The complete CDR3 protein is CASSPGLVWTDTQYF.